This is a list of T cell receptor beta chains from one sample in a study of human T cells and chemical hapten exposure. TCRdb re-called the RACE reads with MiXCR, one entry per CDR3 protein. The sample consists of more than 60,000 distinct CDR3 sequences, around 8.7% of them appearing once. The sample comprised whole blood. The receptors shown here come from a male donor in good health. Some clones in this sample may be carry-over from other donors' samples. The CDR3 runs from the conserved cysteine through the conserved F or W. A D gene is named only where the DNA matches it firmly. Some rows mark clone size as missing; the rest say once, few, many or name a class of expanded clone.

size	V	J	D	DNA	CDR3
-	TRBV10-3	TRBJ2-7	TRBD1	TGTGCCATCAGAGGACAGGGCTACGAGCAGTACTTC	CAIRGQGYEQYF
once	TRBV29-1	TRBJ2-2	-	TGCAGCGCTGACCGCCTCACCGGGGAGCTGTTTTTT	CSADRLTGELFF
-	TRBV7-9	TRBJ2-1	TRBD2	TGTGCCAGCAGCTTAAGATCGTCCGGCTCGGGACTAGCGTCTTCCTCGCCCTACAATGAGCAGTTCTTC	CASSLRSSGSGLASSSPYNEQFF
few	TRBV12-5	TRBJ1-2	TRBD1	TGTGCTAGTGGTTTGACCGGGACAGGGGGCTCTAACTATGGCTACACCTTC	CASGLTGTGGSNYGYTF
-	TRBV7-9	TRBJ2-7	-	TGTGCCAGCAGCTTGACTCGATCCTACGAGCAGTACTTC	CASSLTRSYEQYF
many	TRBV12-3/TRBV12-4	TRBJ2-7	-	TGTGCCAGCAGTCAAAATATCTACGAGCAGTACTTC	CASSQNIYEQYF
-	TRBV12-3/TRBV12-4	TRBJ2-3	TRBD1	TGTGCCAGCACCTCCCCACAGGGGGCCAGAGATACGCAGTATTTT	CASTSPQGARDTQYF
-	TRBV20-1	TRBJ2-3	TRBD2	TGCAGTGCTAGCTGGACTAGCGGGGGGGTAGATACGCAGTATTTT	CSASWTSGGVDTQYF
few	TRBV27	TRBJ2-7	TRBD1	TGTGCCAGCAGTGGGGGACAGGGGGTGGCCTACGAGCAGTACTTC	CASSGGQGVAYEQYF
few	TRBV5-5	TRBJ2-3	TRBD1	TGTGCCAGCAGCTATTTAACAGGGGGAAGCACAGATACGCAGTATTTT	CASSYLTGGSTDTQYF
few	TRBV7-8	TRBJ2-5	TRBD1	TGTGCCAGCAGCCCGCGTCCGGGACAGGGGTCGTTCCAAGAGACCCAGTACTTC	CASSPRPGQGSFQETQYF
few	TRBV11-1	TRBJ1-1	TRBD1	TGTGCCAGCAGTTCCGACAGGGGTAGGAAGACTGAAGCTTTCTTT	CASSSDRGRKTEAFF
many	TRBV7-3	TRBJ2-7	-	TGTGCCAGCAGCTTATCGGCCCTAAGTGGCGAGCAGTACTTC	CASSLSALSGEQYF
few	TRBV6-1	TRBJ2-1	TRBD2	TGTGCCAGCAGTGAACGGGGCGGGGGTTACAATGAGCAGTTCTTC	CASSERGGGYNEQFF
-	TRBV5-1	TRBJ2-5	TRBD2	TGCGCCAGCAGCAAGGAAGGGACTAGCGGGAGCGAGACCCAGTACTTC	CASSKEGTSGSETQYF
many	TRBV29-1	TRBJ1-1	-	TGCAGCGTTGTTGCAGGACCCCATGAAGCTTTCTTT	CSVVAGPHEAFF
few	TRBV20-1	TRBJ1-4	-	TGCAGTGCTACGGGGGCAACTAATGAAAAACTGTTTTTT	CSATGATNEKLFF
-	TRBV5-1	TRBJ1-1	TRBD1	TGCGCCAGCAGCTTGGGAGGGGACAGGAGGAACACTGAAGCTTTCTTT	CASSLGGDRRNTEAFF
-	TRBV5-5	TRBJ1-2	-	TGTGCCAGCAGAGTAGACAGGCGAACTAACTATGGCTACACCTTC	CASRVDRRTNYGYTF
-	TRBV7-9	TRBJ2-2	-	TGTGCCAGCAGCTTAGCGGACACCGGGGAGCTGTTTTTT	CASSLADTGELFF
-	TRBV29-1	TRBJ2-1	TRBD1	TGCAGCGTTAGGGGACAGGGCTACAATGAGCAGTTCTTC	CSVRGQGYNEQFF
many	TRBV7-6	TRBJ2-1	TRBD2	TGTGCCAGCAGCCACACGCGCGACAGCGGGAGCTCCTACAATGAGCAGTTCTTC	CASSHTRDSGSSYNEQFF
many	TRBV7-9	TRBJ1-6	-	TGTGCCAGCAACCGAGTTCAGGATTCACCCCTCCACTTT	CASNRVQDSPLHF
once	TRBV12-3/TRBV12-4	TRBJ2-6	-	TGTGCCAGCAGTTTTGGGGGTGTCGCTGGGGCCAACGTCCTGACTTTC	CASSFGGVAGANVLTF
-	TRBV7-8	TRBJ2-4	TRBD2	TGTGCCAGCAGCTCCGGACTAGCGGGAGCCCTAGCCAAAAACATTCAGTACTTC	CASSSGLAGALAKNIQYF